The 3 T cell receptor beta chains below were found in one sample sequenced in a study of blood T cell repertoires in COVID-19. Assay: immunoSEQ multiplex PCR; the TCRdb copy retains only in-frame clones and omits some. This table has some 140,000 clones, 79% appearing once. Material for sequencing was peripheral blood. The receptors shown here come from a man between 60 and 70 years old with acute or convalescent COVID-19.

This clone was counted between two and nine times. The V gene is TRBV29-1, the J gene TRBJ2-3; 12 nucleotides line up with TRBD2. V trimming: 5 bases; J trimming: 8 bases; junction bases outside the gene matches: 8. Germline V gives CDR1 SQVTM, CDR2 ANQGSEA. This CDR3 has 14 amino acids. The CDR3 DNA follows: TGCAGCGTTCCGTCTAGCGGGAGGGGAGGTACGCAGTATTTT. Amino acids: CSVPSSGRGGTQYF.

This clone was seen a few times. The chain couples TRBV29-1 to TRBJ1-2; 7 bases line up with TRBD1. Germline assignment: CDR1 SQVTM and CDR2 ANQGSEA. The CDR3 is 14 amino acids. The V segment lost 3 bases and the J segment 3 bases; nucleotides outside the gene matches: 7. As DNA, the CDR3 is TGCAGCGTTGAGCCAGGGGGTATAGACTATGGCTACACCTTC. Translating gives CSVEPGGIDYGYTF.

The V gene is TRBV11-2, the J gene TRBJ1-2, with 7 bases fitting TRBD1. Germline trimming cut 2 bases from V and 4 bases from J; bases unmatched to any gene: 4. This CDR3 spans 14 amino acids. Germline CDR1 and CDR2: SGHAT and FQNNGV. The CDR3: CASSLLRTGYGYTF. CDR3 DNA sequence: TGTGCCAGCAGCTTACTTAGGACAGGCTATGGCTACACCTTC. Full variable domain (outside the CDR3, taken from reference TRBV11-2 and TRBJ1-2): EAGVAQSPRYKIIEKRQSVAFWCNPISGHATLYWYQQILGQGPKLLIQFQNNGVVDDSQLPKDRFSAERLKGVDSTLKIQPAKLEDSAVYLCASSLLRTGYGYTFGSGTRLTVV.